The T cell receptor beta chain described here comes from a study of monozygotic twins with inflammatory bowel disease. TCRdb reprocessed the 5' RACE reads and reports one entry per CDR3 protein, with no DNA. The sample includes some 200,000 distinct CDR3 sequences. Germline CDR1 reads SEHNR; CDR2 reads FQNEAQ (reference sequence). The CDR3 contains 16 residues. The sequence was obtained from a human donor with ulcerative colitis or Crohn's disease, or a healthy co-twin of an affected twin (not recorded which). Sequencing input: blood. The rearrangement joins TRBV7-9 to TRBJ2-3; TCRdb calls TRBD2, which cannot be checked without DNA. This CDR3 is CASSPDQRGSTDTQYF.